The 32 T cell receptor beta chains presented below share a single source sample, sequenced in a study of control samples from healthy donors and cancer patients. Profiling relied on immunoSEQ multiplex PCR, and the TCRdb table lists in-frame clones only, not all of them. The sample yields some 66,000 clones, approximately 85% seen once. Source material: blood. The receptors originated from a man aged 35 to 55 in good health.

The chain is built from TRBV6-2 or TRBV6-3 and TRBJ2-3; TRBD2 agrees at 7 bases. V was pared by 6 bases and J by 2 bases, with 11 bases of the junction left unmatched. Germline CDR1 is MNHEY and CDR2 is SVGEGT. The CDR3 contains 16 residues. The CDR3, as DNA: TGTGCCAGCAGCCGCGGTTTAGCGGGCCACACAGATACGCAGTATTTT. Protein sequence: CASSRGLAGHTDTQYF.

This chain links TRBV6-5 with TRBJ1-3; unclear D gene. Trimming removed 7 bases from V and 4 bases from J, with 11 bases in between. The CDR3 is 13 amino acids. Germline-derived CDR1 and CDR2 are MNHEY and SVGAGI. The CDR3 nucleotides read TGTGCCAGCATGGAGGACTCGGGAAACACCATATATTTT. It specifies CASMEDSGNTIYF.

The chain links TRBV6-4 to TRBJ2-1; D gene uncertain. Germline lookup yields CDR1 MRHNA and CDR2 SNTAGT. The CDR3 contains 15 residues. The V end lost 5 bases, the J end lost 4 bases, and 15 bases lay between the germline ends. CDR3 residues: CASSHLINIYNEQFF. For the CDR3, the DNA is TGTGCCAGCAGTCATCTTATCAACATTTACAATGAGCAGTTCTTC.

The CDR3 nucleotides read TGTGCCAGCAGCTCACTAGCTAGGAAGGTTCGTGAGCAGTTCTTC. This sequence encodes CASSSLARKVREQFF. The chain links TRBV11-2 to TRBJ2-1, with D perhaps TRBD2 (6 bases). Germline V gene data show CDR1 as SGHAT and CDR2 as FQNNGV. Trimming stripped 4 bases from V and 9 bases from J, with 19 bases between. The CDR3 totals 15 residues.

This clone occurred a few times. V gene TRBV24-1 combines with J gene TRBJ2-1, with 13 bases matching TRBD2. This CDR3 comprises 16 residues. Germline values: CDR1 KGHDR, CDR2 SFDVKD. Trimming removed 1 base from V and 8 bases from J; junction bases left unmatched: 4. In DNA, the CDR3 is TGTGCCACCAGTGATTTTACTAGCGGGAGGGCCCATGAGCAGTTCTTC. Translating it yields CATSDFTSGRAHEQFF.

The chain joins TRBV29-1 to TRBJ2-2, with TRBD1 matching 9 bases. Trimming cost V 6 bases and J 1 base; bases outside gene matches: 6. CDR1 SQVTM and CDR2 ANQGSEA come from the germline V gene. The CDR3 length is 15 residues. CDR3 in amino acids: CSVADRGRNTGELFF. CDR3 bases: TGCAGCGTAGCGGACAGGGGCAGGAACACCGGGGAGCTGTTTTTT.

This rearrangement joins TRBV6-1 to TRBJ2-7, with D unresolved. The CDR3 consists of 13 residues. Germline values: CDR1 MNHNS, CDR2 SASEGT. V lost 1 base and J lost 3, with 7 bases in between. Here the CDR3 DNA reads TGTGCCAGCAGTGAAGGGCACAACTACGAGCAGTACTTC. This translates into CASSEGHNYEQYF.

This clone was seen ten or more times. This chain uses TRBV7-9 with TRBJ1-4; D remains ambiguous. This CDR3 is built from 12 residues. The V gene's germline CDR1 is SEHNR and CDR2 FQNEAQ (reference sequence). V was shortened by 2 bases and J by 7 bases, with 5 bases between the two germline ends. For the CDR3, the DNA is TGTGCCAGCAGCTTATGGGGTGAAAAACTGTTTTTT. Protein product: CASSLWGEKLFF.

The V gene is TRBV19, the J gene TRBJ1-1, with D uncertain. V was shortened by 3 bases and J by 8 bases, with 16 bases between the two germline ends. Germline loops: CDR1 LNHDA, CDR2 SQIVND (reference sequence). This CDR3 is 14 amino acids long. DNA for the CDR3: TGTGCCAGTAGTATCCGTCGGGAAGCGGCGGAAGCTTTCTTT. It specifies CASSIRREAAEAFF.

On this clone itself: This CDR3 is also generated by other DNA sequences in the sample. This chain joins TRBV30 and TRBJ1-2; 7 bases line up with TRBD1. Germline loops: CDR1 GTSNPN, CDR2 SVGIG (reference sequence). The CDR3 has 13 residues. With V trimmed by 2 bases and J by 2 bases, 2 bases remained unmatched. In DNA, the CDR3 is TGTGCCTGGAGTTTACAGGGGAACTATGGCTACACCTTC. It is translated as CAWSLQGNYGYTF.

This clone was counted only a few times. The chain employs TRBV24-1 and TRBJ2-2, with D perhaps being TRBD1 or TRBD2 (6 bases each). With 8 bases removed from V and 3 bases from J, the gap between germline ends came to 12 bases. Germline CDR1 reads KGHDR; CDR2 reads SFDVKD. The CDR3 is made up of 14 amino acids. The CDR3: CATKGGADTGELFF. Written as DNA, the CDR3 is TGTGCCACCAAGGGGGGCGCGGACACCGGGGAGCTGTTTTTT.

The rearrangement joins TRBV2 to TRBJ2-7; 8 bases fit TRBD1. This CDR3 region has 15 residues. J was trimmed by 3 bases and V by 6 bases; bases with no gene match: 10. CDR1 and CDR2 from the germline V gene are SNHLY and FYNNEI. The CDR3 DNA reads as TGTGCCAGCAGCCTCCTAGGACAGGGAAACTACGAGCAGTACTTC. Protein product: CASSLLGQGNYEQYF.

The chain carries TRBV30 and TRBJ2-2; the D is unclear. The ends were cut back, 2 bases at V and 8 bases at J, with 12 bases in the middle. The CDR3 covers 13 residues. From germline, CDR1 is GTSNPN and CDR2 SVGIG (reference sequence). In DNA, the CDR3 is TGTGCCTGGAGTTCGTCGAGCAAAGGGGAGCTGTTTTTT. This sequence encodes CAWSSSSKGELFF.

The DNA of the CDR3 is TGTGCCAGCAGATTACAGGGGCGTGAAGCTTTCTTT. Amino acids: CASRLQGREAFF. V usage is TRBV27 and J usage is TRBJ1-1, with 7 bases identical to TRBD1. Trimming removed 6 bases from V and 7 bases from J; junction bases left unmatched: 5. The CDR3 loop spans 12 amino acids. Germline V gene sequence: CDR1 MNHEY, CDR2 SMNVEV (reference sequence).

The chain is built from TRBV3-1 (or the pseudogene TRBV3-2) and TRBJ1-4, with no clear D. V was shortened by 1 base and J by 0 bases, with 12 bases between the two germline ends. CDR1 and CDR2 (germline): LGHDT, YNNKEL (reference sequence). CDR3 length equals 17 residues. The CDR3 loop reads CASSQVRDPATNEKLFF. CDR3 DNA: TGTGCCAGCAGCCAAGTCCGCGACCCAGCAACTAATGAAAAACTGTTTTTT.

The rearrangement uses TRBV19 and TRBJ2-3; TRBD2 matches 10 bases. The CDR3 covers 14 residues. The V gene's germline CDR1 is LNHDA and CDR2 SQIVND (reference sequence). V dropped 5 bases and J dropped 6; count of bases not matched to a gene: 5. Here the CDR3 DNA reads TGTGCCAGTAGTGCCGGGACTAGCGTGGATACGCAGTATTTT. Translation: CASSAGTSVDTQYF.

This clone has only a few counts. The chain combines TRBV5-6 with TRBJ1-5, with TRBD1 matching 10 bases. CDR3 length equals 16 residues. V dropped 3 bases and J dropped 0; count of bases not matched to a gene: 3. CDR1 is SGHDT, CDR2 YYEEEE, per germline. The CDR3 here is CASSWDRGDSNQPQHF. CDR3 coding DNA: TGTGCCAGCAGCTGGGACAGGGGAGATAGCAATCAGCCCCAGCATTTT.

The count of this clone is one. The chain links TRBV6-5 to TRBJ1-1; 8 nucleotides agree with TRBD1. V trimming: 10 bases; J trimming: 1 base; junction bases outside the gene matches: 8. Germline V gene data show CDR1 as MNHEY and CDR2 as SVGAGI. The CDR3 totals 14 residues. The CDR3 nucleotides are TGTGCCATCAAACTACAGGGGGGGAACACTGAAGCTTTCTTT. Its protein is CAIKLQGGNTEAFF.

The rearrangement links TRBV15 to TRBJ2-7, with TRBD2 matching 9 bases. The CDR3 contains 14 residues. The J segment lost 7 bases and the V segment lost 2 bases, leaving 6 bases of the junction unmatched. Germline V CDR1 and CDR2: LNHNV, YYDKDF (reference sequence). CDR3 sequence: CATSRLAGLNEQYF. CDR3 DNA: TGTGCCACCAGCAGACTAGCGGGACTTAATGAGCAGTACTTC.

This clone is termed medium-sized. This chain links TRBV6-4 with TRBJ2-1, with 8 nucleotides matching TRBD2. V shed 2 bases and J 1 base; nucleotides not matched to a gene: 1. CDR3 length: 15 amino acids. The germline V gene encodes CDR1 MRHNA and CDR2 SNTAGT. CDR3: CASSDASGSYNEQFF. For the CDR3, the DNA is TGTGCCAGCAGTGACGCTAGCGGGTCCTACAATGAGCAGTTCTTC.

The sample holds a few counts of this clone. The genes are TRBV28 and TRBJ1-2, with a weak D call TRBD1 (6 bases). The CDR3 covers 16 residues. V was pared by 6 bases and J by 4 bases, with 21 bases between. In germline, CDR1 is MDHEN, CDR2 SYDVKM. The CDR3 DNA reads TGTGCCAGCAGCATCGGAGGGGGGGATTCCGTCTATGGCTACACCTTC. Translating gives CASSIGGGDSVYGYTF.

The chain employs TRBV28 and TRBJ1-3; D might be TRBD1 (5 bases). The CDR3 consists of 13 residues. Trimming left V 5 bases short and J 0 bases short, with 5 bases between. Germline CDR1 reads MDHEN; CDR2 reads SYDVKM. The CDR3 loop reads CASSGGSGNTIYF. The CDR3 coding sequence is TGTGCCAGCAGTGGGGGCTCTGGAAACACCATATATTTT.

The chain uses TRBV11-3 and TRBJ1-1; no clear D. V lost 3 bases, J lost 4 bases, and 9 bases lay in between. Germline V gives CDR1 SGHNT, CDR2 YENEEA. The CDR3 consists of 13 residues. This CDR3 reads CASSFTPITEAFF. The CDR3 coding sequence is TGTGCCAGCAGCTTTACCCCAATCACTGAAGCTTTCTTT.

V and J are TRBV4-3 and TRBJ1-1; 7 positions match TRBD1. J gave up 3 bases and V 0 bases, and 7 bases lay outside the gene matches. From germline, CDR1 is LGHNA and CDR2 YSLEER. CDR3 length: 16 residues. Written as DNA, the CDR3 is TGCGCCAGCAGCCAAGATAGCCCCACAGGGGACACTGAAGCTTTCTTT. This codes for CASSQDSPTGDTEAFF.

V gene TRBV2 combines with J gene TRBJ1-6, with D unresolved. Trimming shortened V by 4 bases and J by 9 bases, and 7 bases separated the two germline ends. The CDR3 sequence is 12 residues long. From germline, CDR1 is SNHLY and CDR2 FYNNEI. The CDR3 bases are TGTGCCAGCAGTGGTTACCGTTCACCCCTCCACTTT. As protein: CASSGYRSPLHF.

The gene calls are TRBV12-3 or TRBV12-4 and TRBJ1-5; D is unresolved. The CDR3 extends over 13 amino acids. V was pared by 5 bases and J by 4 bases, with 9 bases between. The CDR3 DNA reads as TGTGCCAGCAGTAGGACCGGGAATCAGCCCCAGCATTTT. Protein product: CASSRTGNQPQHF.

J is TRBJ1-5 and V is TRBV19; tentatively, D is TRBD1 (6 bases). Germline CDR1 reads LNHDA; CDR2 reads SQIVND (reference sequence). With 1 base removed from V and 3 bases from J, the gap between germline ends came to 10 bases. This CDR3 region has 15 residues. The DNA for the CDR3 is TGTGCCAGTAGTATAGGGACAGACATCAATCAGCCCCAGCATTTT. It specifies CASSIGTDINQPQHF.

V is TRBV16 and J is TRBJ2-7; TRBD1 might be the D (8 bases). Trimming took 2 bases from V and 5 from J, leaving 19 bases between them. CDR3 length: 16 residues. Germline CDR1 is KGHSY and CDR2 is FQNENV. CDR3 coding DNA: TGTGCCAGCAGCCAAACAGGGGGGGGGCGCATCCACGAGCAGTACTTC. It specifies CASSQTGGGRIHEQYF.

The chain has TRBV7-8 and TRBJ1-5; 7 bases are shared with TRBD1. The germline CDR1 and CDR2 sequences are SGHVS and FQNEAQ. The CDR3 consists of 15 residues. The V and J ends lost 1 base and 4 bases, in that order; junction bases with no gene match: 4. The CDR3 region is CASSLEARGNQPQHF. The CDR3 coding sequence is TGTGCCAGCAGCTTAGAGGCCAGGGGGAATCAGCCCCAGCATTTT.

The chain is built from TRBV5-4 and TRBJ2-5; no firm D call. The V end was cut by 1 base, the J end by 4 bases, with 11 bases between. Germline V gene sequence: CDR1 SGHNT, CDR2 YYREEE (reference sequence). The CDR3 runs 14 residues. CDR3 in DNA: TGTGCCAGCAGCTTGTACGTCGGTGGAGAGACCCAGTACTTC. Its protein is CASSLYVGGETQYF.

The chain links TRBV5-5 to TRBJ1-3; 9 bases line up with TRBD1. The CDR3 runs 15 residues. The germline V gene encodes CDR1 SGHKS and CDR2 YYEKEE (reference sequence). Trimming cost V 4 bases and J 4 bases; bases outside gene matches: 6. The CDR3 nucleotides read TGTGCCAGCAGCCCGGGACAGGGCGCAGGAAACACCATATATTTT. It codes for CASSPGQGAGNTIYF. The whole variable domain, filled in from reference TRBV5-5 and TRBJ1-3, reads DAGVTQSPTHLIKTRGQQVTLRCSPISGHKSVSWYQQVLGQGPQFIFQYYEKEERGRGNFPDRFSARQFPNYSSELNVNALLLGDSALYLCASSPGQGAGNTIYFGEGSWLTVV.

The CDR3 loop is CASSPPIPGFREKLFF. The CDR3 nucleotides read TGTGCCAGCAGCCCTCCTATTCCAGGGTTCAGGGAAAAACTGTTTTTT. The V call is TRBV12-1, the J call TRBJ1-4; TRBD1, the table's D call, lacks a check against the DNA. TRBV12-1 is a pseudogene segment. There are 16 residues in the CDR3.